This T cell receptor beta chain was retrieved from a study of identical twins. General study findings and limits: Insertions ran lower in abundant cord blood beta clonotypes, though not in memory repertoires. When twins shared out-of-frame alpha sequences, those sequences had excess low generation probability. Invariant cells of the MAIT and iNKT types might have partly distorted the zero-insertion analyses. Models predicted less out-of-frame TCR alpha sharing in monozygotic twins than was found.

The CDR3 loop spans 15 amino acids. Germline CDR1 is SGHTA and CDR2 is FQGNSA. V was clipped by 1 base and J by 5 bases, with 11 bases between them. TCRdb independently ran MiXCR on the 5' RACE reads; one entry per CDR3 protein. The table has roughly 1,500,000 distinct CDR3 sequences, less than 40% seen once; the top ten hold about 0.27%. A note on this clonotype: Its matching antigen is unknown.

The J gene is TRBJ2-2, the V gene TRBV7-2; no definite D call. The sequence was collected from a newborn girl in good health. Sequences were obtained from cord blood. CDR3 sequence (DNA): TGTGCCAGCAGCTTAGTCCCCATCGGGACCGGGGAGCTGTTTTTT. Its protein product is CASSLVPIGTGELFF.